One T cell receptor (beta chain) is described in this entry. This specimen comes from a study of T cells after yellow fever vaccination. Using its own MiXCR run on the 5' RACE reads, TCRdb lists one record per CDR3 protein. The table lists 550,000 or so distinct CDR3 sequences, around 21% of them singletons. CDR1 is MNHEY and CDR2 is SVGEGT in the germline V gene. This CDR3 region has 14 residues. V shed 2 bases and J shed 4 bases, with 12 bases lying between them. The chain is built from TRBV6-2 or TRBV6-3 and TRBJ2-7, with D possibly being TRBD1 (6 bases). The source was PBMCs, collected 15 days after the yellow fever booster vaccination. This TCR was recovered from a man younger than 40 who received the YFV17D yellow fever vaccine. The CDR3 nucleotides read TGTGCCAGCAGTTACCCCGGGACAAAGTACGAGCAGTACTTC. Translation: CASSYPGTKYEQYF.